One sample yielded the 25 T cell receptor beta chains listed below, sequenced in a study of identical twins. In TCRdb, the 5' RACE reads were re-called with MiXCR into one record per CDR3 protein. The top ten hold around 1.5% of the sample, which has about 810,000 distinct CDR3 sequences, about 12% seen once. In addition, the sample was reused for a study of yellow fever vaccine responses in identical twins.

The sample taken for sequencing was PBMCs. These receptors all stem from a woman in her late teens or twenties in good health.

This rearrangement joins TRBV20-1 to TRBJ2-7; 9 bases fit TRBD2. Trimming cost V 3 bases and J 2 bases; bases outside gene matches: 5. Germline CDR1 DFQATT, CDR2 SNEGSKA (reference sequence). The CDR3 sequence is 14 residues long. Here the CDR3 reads CSARASGTTYEQYF. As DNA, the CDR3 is TGCAGTGCTAGGGCTAGCGGGACGACCTACGAGCAGTACTTC.

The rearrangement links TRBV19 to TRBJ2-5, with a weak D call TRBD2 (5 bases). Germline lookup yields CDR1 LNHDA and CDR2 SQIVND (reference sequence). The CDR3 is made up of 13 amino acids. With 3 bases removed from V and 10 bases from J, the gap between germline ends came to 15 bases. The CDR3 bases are TGTGCCAGTAGTATTGAGAGGGTCTCGGACCAGTACTTC. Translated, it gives CASSIERVSDQYF.

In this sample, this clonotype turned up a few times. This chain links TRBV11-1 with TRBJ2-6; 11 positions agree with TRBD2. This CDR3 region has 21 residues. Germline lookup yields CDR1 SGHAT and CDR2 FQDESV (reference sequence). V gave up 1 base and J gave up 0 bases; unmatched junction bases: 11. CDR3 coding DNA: TGTGCCAGCAGCTTAGGGCTAGCGGGAGGCCCTTCTGTCTCTGGGGCCAACGTCCTGACTTTC. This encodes CASSLGLAGGPSVSGANVLTF.

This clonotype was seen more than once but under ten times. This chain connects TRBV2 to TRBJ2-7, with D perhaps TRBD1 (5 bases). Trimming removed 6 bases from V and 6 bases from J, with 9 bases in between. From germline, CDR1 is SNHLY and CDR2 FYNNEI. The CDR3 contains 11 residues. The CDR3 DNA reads TGTGCCAGCAGACAGGTCTTCGAGCAGTACTTC. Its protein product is CASRQVFEQYF.

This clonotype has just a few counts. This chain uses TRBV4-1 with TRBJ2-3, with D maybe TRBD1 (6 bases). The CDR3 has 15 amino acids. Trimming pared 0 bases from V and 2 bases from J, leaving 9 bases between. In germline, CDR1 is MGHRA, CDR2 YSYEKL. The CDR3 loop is CASSQDWDTTDTQYF. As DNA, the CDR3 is TGCGCCAGCAGCCAAGATTGGGACACCACAGATACGCAGTATTTT.

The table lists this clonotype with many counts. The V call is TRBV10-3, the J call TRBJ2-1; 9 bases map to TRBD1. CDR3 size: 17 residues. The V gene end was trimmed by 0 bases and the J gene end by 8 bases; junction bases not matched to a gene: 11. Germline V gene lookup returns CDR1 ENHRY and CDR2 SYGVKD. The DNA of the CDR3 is TGTGCCATCAGTGAGTCATTCGGGACAGGGACTCCCTATGAGCAGTTCTTC. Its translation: CAISESFGTGTPYEQFF.

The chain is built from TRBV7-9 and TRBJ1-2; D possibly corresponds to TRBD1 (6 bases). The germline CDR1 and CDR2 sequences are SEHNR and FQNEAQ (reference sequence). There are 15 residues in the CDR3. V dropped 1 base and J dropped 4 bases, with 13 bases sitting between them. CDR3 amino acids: CASSLGAGEVYGYTF. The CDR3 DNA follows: TGTGCCAGCAGCTTAGGAGCAGGGGAGGTCTATGGCTACACCTTC.

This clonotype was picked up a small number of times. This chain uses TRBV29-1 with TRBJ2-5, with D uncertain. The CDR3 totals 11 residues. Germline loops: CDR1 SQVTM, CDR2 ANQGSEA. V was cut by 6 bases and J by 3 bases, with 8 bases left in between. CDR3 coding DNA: TGCAGCGTCCAACCTAAAGAGACCCAGTACTTC. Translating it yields CSVQPKETQYF.

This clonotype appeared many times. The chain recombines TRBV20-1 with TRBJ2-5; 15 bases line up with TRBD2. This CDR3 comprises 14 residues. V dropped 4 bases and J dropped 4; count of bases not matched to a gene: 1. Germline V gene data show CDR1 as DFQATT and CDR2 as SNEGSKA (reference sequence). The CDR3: CSAMGLAGGETQYF. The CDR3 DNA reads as TGCAGTGCTATGGGACTAGCGGGAGGAGAGACCCAGTACTTC.

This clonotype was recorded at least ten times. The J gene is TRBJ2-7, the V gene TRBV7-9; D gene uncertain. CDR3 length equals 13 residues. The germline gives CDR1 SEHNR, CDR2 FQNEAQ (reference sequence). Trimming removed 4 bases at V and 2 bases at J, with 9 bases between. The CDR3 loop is CASSYKTTYEQYV. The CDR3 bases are TGTGCCAGCAGCTATAAAACTACCTACGAGCAGTACGTC.

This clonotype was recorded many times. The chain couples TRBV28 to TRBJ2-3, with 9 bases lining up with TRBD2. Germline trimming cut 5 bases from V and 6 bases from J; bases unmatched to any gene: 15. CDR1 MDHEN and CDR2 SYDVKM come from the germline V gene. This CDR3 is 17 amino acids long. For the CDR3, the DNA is TGTGCCAGCAGTCTCACCGCTAGCGGGGTTATTTTGGATACGCAGTATTTT. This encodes CASSLTASGVILDTQYF.

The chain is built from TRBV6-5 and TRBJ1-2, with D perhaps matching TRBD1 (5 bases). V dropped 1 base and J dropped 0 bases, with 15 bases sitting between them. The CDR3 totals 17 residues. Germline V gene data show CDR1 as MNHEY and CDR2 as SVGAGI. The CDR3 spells CASSYFVQQGSNYGYTF. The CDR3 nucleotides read TGTGCCAGCAGTTACTTCGTGCAGCAGGGTTCTAACTATGGCTACACCTTC.

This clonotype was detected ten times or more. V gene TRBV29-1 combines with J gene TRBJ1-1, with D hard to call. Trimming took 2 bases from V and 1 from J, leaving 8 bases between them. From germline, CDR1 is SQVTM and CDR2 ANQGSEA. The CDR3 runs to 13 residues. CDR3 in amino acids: CSVENDPNTEAFF. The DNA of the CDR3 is TGCAGCGTTGAAAACGACCCGAACACTGAAGCTTTCTTT.

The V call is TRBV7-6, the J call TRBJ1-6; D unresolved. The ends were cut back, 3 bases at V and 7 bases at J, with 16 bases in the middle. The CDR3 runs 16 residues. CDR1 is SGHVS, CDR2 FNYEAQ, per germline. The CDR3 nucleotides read TGTGCCAGCAGCTTGGGTCTTTGGGGTTCCAATTCACCCCTCCACTTT. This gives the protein CASSLGLWGSNSPLHF.

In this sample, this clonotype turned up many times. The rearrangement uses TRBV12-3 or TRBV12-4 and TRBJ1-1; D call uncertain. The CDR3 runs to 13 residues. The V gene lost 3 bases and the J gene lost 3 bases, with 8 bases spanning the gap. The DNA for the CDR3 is TGTGCCAGCAGTTTGGAGCTTTACACTGAAGCTTTCTTT. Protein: CASSLELYTEAFF.

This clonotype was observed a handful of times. DNA for the CDR3: TGTGCCAGCAGTGGGACTAGCGGGGATGAAGAGACCCAGTACTTC. Translated, it gives CASSGTSGDEETQYF. V gene TRBV2 combines with J gene TRBJ2-5; 12 bases agree with TRBD2. This CDR3 contains 15 residues. V lost 4 bases, J lost 3 bases, and 3 bases stayed unmatched. CDR1 and CDR2 (germline): SNHLY, FYNNEI.

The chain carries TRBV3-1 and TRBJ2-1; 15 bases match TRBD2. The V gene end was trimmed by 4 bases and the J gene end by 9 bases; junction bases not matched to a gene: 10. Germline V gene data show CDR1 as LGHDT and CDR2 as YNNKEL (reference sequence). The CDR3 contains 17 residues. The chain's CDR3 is CASSLGTSGGLGGEQFF. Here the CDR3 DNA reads TGTGCCAGCAGCCTTGGGACTAGCGGGGGGCTAGGGGGTGAGCAGTTCTTC.

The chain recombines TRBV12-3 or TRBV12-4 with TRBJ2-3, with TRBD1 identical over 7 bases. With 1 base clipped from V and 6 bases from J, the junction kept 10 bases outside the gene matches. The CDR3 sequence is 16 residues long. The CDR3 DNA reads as TGTGCCAGCAGTTTAGTCCACAGGGGTGCAGGTGATACGCAGTATTTT. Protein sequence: CASSLVHRGAGDTQYF.

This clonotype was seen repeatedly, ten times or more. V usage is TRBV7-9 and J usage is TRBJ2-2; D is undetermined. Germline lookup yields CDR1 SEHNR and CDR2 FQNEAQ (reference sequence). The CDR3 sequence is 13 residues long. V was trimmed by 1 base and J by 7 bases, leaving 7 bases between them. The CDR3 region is CASSLGSYGELFF. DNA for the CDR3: TGTGCCAGCAGCTTAGGTTCCTACGGGGAGCTGTTTTTT.

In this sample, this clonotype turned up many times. DNA for the CDR3: TGTGCCAGCAGCTTAATGGGAGGCCTCACAGATACGCAGTATTTT. Encoded protein: CASSLMGGLTDTQYF. The V gene is TRBV7-3, the J gene TRBJ2-3; maybe TRBD2 (6 bases). Trimming removed 1 base at V and 2 bases at J, with 10 bases between. CDR3 length: 15 residues. The germline CDR1 and CDR2 sequences are SGHTA and FQGTGA.

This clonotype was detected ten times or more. The CDR3: CASKGLDTQYF. The CDR3 DNA is TGTGCCAGTAAAGGATTGGATACGCAGTATTTT. V usage is TRBV12-3 or TRBV12-4 and J usage is TRBJ2-3; no reliable D call. Trimming pared 9 bases from V and 6 bases from J, leaving 10 bases between. This CDR3 spans 11 amino acids.

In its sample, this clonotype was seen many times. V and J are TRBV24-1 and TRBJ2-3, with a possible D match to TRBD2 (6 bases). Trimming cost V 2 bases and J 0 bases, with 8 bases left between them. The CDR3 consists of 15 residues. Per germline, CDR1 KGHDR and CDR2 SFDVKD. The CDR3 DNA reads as TGTGCCACCAGTGATTCTAGCGTTAGCACAGATACGCAGTATTTT. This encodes CATSDSSVSTDTQYF.

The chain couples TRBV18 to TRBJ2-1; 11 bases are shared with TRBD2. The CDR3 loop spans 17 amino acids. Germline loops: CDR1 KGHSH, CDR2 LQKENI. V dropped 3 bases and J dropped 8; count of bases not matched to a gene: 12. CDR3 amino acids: CASSPRTSGSLRDEQFF. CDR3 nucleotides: TGTGCCAGCTCACCGAGAACTAGCGGGAGTTTGAGGGATGAGCAGTTCTTC.

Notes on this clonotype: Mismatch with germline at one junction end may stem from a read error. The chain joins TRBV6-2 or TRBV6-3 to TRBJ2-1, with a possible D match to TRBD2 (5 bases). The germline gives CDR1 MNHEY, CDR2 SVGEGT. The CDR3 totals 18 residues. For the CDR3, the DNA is TGTGCCAGCATCCAAGGGCTAGGAGGACCTAGCTCCTACAATGGGCAGTTCTTC. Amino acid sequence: CASIQGLGGPSSYNGQFF.

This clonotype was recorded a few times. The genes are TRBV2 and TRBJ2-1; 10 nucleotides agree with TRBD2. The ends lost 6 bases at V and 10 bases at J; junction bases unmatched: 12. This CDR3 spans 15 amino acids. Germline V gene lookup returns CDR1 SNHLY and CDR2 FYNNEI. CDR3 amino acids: CASRTSSGSPGEQFF. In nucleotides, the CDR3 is TGTGCCAGCAGGACCTCTAGCGGGAGTCCCGGCGAGCAGTTCTTC. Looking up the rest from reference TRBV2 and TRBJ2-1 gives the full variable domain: EPEVTQTPSHQVTQMGQEVILRCVPISNHLYFYWYRQILGQKVEFLVSFYNNEISEKSEIFDDQFSVERPDGSNFTLKIRSTKLEDSAMYFCASRTSSGSPGEQFFGPGTRLTVL.